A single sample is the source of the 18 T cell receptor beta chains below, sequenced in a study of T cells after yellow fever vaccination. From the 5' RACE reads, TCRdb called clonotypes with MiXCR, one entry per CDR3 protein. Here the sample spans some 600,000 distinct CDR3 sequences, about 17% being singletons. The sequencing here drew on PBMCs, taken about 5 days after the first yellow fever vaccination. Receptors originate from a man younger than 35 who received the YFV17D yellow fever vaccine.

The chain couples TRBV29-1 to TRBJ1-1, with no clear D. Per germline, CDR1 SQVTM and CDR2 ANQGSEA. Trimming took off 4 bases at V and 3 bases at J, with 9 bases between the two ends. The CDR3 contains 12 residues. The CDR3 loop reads CSVASTYTEAFF. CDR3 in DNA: TGCAGCGTTGCGTCGACATACACTGAAGCTTTCTTT. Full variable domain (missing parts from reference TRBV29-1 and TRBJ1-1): SAVISQKPSRDICQRGTSLTIQCQVDSQVTMMFWYRQQPGQSLTLIATANQGSEATYESGFVIDKFPISRPNLTFSTLTVSNMSPEDSSIYLCSVASTYTEAFFGQGTRLTVV.

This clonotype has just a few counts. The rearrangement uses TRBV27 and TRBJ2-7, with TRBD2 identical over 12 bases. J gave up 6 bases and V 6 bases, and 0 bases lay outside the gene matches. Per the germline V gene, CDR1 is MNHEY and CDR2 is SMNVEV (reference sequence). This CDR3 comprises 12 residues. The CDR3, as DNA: TGTGCCAGCAGACTAGCGGGGGGCGAGCAGTACGTC. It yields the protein CASRLAGGEQYV.

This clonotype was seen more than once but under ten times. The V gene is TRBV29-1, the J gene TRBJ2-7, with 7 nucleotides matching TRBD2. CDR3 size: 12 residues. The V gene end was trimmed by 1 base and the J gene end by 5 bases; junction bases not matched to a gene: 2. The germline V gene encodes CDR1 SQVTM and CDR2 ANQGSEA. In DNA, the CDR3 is TGCAGCGTTGAAGGGAGCGGGAACGAGCAGTACTTC. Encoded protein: CSVEGSGNEQYF.

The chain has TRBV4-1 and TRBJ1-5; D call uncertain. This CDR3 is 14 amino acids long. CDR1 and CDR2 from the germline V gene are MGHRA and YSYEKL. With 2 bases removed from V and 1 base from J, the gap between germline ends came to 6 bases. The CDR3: CASSQPGSNQPQHF. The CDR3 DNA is TGCGCCAGCAGCCAACCGGGGAGCAATCAGCCCCAGCATTTT.

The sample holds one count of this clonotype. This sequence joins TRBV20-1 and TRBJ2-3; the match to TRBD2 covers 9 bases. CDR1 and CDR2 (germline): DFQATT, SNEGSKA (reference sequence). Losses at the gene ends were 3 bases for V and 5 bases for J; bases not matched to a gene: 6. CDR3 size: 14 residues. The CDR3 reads CSARLAGLKDTQYF. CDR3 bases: TGCAGTGCTAGGCTAGCGGGATTGAAAGATACGCAGTATTTT.

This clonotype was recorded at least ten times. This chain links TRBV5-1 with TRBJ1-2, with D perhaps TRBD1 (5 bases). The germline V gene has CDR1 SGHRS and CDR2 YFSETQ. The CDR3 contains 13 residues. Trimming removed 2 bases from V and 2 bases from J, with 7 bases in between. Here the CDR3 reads CASSFRDNYGYTF. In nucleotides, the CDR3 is TGCGCCAGCAGCTTCCGGGACAACTATGGCTACACCTTC. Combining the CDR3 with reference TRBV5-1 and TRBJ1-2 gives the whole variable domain KAGVTQTPRYLIKTRGQQVTLSCSPISGHRSVSWYQQTPGQGLQFLFEYFSETQRNKGNFPGRFSGRQFSNSRSEMNVSTLELGDSALYLCASSFRDNYGYTFGSGTRLTVV.

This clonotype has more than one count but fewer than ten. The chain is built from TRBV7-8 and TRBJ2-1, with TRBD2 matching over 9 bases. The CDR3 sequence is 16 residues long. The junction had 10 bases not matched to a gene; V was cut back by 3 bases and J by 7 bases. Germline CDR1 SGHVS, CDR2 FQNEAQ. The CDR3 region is CASSLSGGPLWNEQFF. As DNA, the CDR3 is TGTGCCAGCAGCTTGAGCGGGGGGCCTCTTTGGAATGAGCAGTTCTTC.

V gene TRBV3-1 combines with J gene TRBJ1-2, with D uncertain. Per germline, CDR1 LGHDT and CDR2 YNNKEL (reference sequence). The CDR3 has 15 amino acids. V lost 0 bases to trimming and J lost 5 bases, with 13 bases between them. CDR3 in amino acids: CASSQDTGWGYGYTF. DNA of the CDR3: TGTGCCAGCAGCCAAGATACGGGGTGGGGTTATGGCTACACCTTC.

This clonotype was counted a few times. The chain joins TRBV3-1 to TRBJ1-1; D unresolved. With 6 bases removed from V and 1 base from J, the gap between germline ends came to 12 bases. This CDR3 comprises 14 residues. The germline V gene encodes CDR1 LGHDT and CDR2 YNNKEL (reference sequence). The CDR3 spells CASRGREANTEAFF. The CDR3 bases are TGTGCCAGCAGGGGAAGGGAGGCGAACACTGAAGCTTTCTTT.

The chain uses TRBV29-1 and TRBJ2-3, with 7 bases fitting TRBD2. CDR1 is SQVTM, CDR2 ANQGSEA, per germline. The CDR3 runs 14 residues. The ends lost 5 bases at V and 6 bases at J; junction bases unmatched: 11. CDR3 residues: CSVSGERGVDTQYF. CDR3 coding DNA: TGCAGCGTTAGCGGGGAACGGGGCGTGGATACGCAGTATTTT.

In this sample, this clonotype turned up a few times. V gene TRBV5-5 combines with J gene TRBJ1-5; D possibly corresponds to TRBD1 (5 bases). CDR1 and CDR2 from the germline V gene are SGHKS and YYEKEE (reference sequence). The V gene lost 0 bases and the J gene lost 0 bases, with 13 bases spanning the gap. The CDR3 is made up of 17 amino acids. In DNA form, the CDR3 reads TGTGCCAGCAGCTTGGCCGCGGGGGAACTTAGCAATCAGCCCCAGCATTTT. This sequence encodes CASSLAAGELSNQPQHF.

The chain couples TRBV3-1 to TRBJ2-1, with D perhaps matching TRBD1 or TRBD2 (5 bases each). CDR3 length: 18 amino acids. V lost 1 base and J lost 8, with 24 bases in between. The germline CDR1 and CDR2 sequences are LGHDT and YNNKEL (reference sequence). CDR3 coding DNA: TGTGCCAGCAGCCAAGCGGTCCTCCGGGACGGTGGGGACGATGAGCAGTTCTTC. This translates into CASSQAVLRDGGDDEQFF.

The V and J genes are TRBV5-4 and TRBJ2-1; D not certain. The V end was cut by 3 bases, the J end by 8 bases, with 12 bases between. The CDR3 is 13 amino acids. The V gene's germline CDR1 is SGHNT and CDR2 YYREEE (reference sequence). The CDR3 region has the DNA TGTGCCAGCAGCTCCTCCTCCTTTTATGAGCAGTTCTTC. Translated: CASSSSSFYEQFF.

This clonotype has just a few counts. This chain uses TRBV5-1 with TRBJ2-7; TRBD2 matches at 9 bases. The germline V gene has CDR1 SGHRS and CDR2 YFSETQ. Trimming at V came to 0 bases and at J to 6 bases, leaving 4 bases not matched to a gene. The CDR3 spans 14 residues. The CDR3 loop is CASSLGLAGSEQYF. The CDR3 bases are TGCGCCAGCAGCTTGGGGCTAGCGGGGAGCGAGCAGTACTTC.

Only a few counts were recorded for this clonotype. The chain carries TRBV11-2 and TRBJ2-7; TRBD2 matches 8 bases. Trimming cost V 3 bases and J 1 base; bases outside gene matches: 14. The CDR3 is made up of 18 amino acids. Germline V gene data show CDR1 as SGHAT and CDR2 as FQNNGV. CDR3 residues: CASSFGPAGRGASYEQYF. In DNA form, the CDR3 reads TGTGCCAGCAGCTTTGGTCCCGCGGGGCGGGGGGCTTCCTACGAGCAGTACTTC.

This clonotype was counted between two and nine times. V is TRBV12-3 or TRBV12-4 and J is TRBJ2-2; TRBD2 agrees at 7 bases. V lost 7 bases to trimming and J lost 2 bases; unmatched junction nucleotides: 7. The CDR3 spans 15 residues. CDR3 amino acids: CASTPSGRNTGELFF. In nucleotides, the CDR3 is TGTGCCAGCACCCCTAGCGGACGAAACACCGGGGAGCTGTTTTTT.

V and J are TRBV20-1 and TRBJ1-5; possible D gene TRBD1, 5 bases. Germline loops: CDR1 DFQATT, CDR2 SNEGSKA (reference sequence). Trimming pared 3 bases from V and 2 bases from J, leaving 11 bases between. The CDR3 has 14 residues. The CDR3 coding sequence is TGCAGTGCTAGCCGGGACGGCCGCAATCAGCCCCAGCATTTT. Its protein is CSASRDGRNQPQHF.

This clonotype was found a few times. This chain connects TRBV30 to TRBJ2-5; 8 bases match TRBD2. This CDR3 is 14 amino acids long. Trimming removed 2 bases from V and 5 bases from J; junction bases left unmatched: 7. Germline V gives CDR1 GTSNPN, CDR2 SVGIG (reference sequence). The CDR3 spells CAWSPPAGEETQYF. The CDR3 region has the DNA TGTGCCTGGAGTCCCCCAGCGGGGGAGGAGACCCAGTACTTC. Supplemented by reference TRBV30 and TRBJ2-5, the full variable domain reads SQTIHQWPATLVQPVGSPLSLECTVEGTSNPNLYWYRQAAGRGLQLLFYSVGIGQISSEVPQNLSASRPQDRQFILSSKKLLLSDSGFYLCAWSPPAGEETQYFGPGTRLLVL.